This TCR beta chain was captured in a study of blood T cell repertoires in COVID-19. Study context: The United States, Italy and Spain provided the acute and convalescent COVID-19 samples. The analysed material was cDNA or gDNA that came from T cells, B-cell-depleted T cells, or PBMCs.

The CDR3 extends over 15 amino acids. V shed 3 bases and J shed 3 bases, with 15 bases lying between them. Looked up from germline, CDR1 is LGHDT and CDR2 is YNNKEL (reference sequence). Per the authors' pipeline: Estimation of nucleated cell counts relied on the amplification of reference gene primers. The table came from immunoSEQ multiplex PCR; TCRdb's copy has only in-frame clones and leaves some out. The DNA gave D and trimming, while V, J and clone size come from that table. The sample has about 370,000 clones, around 89% seen once. Followed longitudinally, the Seattle patients had been enrolled during active infection.

The origin of this receptor is a woman in her 30s with COVID-19, enrolled during active disease. Sequences were obtained from peripheral blood. The chain combines TRBV3-1 (or the pseudogene TRBV3-2) with TRBJ2-7; D remains ambiguous. The CDR3 loop is CASSQAQRFVYEQYF. The DNA for the CDR3 is TGTGCCAGCAGCCAGGCGCAGAGGTTTGTCTACGAGCAGTACTTC.